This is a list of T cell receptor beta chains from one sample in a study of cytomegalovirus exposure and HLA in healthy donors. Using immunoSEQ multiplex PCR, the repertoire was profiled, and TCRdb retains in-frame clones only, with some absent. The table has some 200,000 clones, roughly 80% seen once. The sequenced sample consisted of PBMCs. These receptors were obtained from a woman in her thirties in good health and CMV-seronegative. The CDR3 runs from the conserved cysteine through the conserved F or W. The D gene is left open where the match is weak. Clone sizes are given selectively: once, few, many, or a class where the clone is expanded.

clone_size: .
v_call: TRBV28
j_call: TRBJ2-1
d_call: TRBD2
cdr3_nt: TGTGCCAGCAGTTCGTGGACTAGCGGATACAATGAGCAGTTCTTC
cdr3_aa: CASSSWTSGYNEQFF

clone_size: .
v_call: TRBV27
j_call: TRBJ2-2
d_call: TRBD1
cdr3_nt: TGTGCCAGCAGCTGGACAGGGGCCACCGGGGAGCTGTTTTTT
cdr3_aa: CASSWTGATGELFF

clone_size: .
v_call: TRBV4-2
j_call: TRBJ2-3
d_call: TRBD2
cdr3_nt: TGTGCCAGCAGCCAAGAATGGAGCGGGGGGGCATTTAGAGATACGCAGTATTTT
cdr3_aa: CASSQEWSGGAFRDTQYF

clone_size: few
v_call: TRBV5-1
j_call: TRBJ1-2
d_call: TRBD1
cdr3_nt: TGCGCCAGCAGCACGGGACAGGGATACGGCTACACCTTC
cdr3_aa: CASSTGQGYGYTF

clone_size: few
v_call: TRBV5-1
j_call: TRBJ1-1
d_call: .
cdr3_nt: TGCGCCAGCAGCTTGGTGACAGCGGGTCTGAACACTGAAGCTTTCTTT
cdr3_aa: CASSLVTAGLNTEAFF

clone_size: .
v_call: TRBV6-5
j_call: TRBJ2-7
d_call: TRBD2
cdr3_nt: TGTGCCAGCAGACCACTAGCGGGGGGCCACGAGCAGTACTTC
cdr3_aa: CASRPLAGGHEQYF

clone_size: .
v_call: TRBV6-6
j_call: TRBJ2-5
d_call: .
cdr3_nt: TGTGCCAGCAGTCTCCGGACCCTCGGGGGAGAGACCCAGTACTTC
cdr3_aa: CASSLRTLGGETQYF

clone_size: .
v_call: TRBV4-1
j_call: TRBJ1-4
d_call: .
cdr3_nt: TGCGCCAGCAGCCAGGTGAAACTCCTAACTAATGAAAAACTGTTTTTT
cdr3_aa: CASSQVKLLTNEKLFF

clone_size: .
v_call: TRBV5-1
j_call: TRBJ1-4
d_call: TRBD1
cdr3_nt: TGCGCCAGCAGCTTGGACCAGGGGGGCGAAAAACTGTTTTTT
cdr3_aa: CASSLDQGGEKLFF

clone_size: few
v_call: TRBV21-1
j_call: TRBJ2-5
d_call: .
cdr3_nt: TGTGCCAGCAAAGGGTCTAGCGGGAGGCGGGAGACCCAGTACTTC
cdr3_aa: CASKGSSGRRETQYF

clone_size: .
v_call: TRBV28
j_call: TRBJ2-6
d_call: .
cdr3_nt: TGTGCCAGCAGTTTCTCTTCCGGGGCCAACGTCCTGACTTTC
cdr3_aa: CASSFSSGANVLTF

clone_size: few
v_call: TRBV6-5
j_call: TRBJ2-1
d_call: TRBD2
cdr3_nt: TGTGCCAGCAGTTACTCGAGCGGGAATCCCTACAATGAGCAGTTCTTC
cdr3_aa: CASSYSSGNPYNEQFF

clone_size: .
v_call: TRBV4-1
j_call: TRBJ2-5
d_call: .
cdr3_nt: TGCGCCAGCAGCCAGAGGGAAGGGGAGACCCAGTACTTC
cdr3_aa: CASSQREGETQYF

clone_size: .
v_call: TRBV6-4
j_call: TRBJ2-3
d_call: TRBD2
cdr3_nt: TGTGCCAGCAGTGACGGGACTAGCGGGAACGTAGATACGCAGTATTTT
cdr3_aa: CASSDGTSGNVDTQYF

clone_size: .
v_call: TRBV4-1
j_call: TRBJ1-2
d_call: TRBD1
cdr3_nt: TGCGCCAGCAGCCACCCCCACAGGGGGAACTATGGCTACACCTTC
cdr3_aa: CASSHPHRGNYGYTF

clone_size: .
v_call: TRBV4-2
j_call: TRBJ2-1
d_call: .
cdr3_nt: TGTGCCAGCAGCCTTTCCGGGACTCGGGATGAGCAGTTCTTC
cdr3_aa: CASSLSGTRDEQFF

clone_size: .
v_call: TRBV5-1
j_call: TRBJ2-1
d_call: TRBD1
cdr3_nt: TGCGCCAGCAGCTTGGCCGTACAGGGGATAAGCAATGAGCAGTTCTTC
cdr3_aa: CASSLAVQGISNEQFF

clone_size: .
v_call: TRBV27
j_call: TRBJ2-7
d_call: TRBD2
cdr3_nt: TGTGCCAGCAGTCCAGGACTAGCGGGAGTTTCAGGTTCCTACGAGCAGTACTTC
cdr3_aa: CASSPGLAGVSGSYEQYF

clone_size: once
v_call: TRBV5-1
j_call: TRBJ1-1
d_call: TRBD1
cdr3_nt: TGCGCCAGCAGCTTGTCAGGGGGGAACACTGAAGCTTTCTTT
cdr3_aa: CASSLSGGNTEAFF

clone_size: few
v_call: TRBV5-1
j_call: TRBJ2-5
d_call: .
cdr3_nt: TGCGCCAGCAGCTTAGTACAGGCGGGGAGAGAGACCCAGTACTTC
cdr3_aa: CASSLVQAGRETQYF

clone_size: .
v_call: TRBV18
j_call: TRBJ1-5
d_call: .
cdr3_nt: TGTGCCAGCTCACCGGGACTCAATCAGCCCCAGCATTTT
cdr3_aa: CASSPGLNQPQHF

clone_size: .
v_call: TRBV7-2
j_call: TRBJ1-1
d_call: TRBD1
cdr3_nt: TGTGCCAGCATTCCACAGGGGGCGTCAACTGAAGCTTTCTTT
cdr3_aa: CASIPQGASTEAFF

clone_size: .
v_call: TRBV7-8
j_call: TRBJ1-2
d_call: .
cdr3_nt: TGTGCCAGCAGCCAAACCCTGGACTTTCGGGAAGCTAACTATGGCTACACCTTC
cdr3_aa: CASSQTLDFREANYGYTF

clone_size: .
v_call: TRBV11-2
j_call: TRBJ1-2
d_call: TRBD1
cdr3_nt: TGTGCCAGCAGTCCAGCAGGGGGCGGCTATGGCTACACCTTC
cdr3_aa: CASSPAGGGYGYTF

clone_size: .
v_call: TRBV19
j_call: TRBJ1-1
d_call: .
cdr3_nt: TGTGCCAGTAGTATAGCTTGGGGCATGAACACTGAAGCTTTCTTT
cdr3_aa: CASSIAWGMNTEAFF

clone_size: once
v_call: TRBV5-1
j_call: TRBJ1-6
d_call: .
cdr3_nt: TGCGCCAGCAGCTTGGGGTCGCCTGCGGATAATTCACCCCTCCACTTT
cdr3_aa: CASSLGSPADNSPLHF

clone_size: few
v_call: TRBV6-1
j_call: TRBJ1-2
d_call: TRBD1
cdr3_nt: TGTGCCAGCAGCATGGGACAGACCTACTATGGCTACACCTTC
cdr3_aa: CASSMGQTYYGYTF

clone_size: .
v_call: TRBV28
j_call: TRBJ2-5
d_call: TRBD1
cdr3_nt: TGTGCCAGCAGTTTAGGGTCCACCGGGACAGGCTTTGCGGAGACCCAGTACTTC
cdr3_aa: CASSLGSTGTGFAETQYF

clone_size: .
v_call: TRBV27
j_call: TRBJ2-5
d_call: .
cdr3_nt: TGTGCCAGCAGTTTATGGGGCATGGCGGAGACCCAGTACTTC
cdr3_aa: CASSLWGMAETQYF

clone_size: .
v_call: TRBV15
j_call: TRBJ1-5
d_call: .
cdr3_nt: TGTGCCACCAACACCGGCGACCGGGGACAGCCCCAGCATTTT
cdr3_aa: CATNTGDRGQPQHF

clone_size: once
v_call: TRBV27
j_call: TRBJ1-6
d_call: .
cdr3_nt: TGTGCCAGCAGTCCCTTGGGAGGGATGAGTTCACCCCTCCACTTT
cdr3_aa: CASSPLGGMSSPLHF

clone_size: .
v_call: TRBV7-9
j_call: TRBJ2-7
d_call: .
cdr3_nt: TGTGCCAGCAGCTGGAACAGGGCGGGCTACGAGCAGTACTTC
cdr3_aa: CASSWNRAGYEQYF

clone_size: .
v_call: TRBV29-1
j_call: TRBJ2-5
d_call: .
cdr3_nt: TGCAGCGTTGAAGATTTATGGGGGCGAGGAGAGACCCAGTACTTC
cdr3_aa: CSVEDLWGRGETQYF

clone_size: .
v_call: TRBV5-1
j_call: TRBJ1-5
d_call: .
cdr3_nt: TGCGCCAGCAGTACAGGCGATCGTAGCAATCAGCCCCAGCATTTT
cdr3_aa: CASSTGDRSNQPQHF

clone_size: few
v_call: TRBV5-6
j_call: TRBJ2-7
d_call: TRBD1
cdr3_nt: TGTGCCAGCAGCCCAGGGGGCTACTACTACTACGAGCAGTACTTC
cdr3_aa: CASSPGGYYYYEQYF

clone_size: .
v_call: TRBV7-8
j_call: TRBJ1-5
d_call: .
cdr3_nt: TGTGCCAGCAGCTTTATGACAGCAAATCAGCCCCAGCATTTT
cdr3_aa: CASSFMTANQPQHF

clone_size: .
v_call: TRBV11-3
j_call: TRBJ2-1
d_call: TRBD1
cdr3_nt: TGTGCCAGCAGCTTCTCCACCGGGACAGGGTACCACAATGAGCAGTTCTTC
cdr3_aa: CASSFSTGTGYHNEQFF

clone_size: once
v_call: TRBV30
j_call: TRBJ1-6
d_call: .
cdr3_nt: TGTGCCTGGAACGAGGGAGCGGGCGGACGTTCACCCCTCCACTTT
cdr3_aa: CAWNEGAGGRSPLHF

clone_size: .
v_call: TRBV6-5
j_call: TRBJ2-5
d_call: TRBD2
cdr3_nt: TGTGCCAGCAGTTCGTGGACTAGCGCTTCGGAGACCCAGTACTTC
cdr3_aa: CASSSWTSASETQYF

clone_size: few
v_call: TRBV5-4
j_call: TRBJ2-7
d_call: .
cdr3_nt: TGTGCCAGCAGCTTGGACGGGAAGGCTTACGAGCAGTACTTC
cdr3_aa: CASSLDGKAYEQYF

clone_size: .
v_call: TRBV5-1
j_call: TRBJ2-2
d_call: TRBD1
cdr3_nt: TGCGCCAGCAGCTTGGACAGGGGAAGCACCGGGGAGCTGTTTTTT
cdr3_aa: CASSLDRGSTGELFF

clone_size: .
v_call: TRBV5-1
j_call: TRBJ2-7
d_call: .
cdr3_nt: TGCGCCAGCAGCTTGGCGGCAGGGGACTACGAGCAGTACTTC
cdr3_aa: CASSLAAGDYEQYF

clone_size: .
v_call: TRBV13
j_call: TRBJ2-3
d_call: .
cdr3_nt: TGTGCCAGCAGCTTAGGCTTCGGCGGGGGCACAGATACGCAGTATTTT
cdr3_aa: CASSLGFGGGTDTQYF

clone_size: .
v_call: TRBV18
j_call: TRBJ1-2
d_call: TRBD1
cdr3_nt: TGTGCCAGCTCACCGGGAACAGGGGGCAACTATGGCTACACCTTC
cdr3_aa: CASSPGTGGNYGYTF

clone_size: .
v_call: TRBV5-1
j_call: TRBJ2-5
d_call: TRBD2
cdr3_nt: TGCGCCAGCAGCTTGGCTAGCGGGGGAGAGACCCAGTACTTC
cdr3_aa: CASSLASGGETQYF

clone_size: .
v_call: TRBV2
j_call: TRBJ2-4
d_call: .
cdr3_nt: TGTGCCAGCAGAAGAGGAGGGGCCGGGGAAGGAGGCAAAAACATTCAGTACTTC
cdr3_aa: CASRRGGAGEGGKNIQYF